Following are 3 T cell receptor beta chains from one sample sequenced in a study of blood T cell repertoires in COVID-19. Assay used: immunoSEQ multiplex PCR; TCRdb lists only in-frame clones, some missing. Here the sample spans about 120,000 clones, around nine tenths being singletons. Sequenced input: peripheral blood. Receptor source: a human donor with acute or convalescent COVID-19. The donor label of this sample is uncertain.

This rearrangement joins TRBV29-1 to TRBJ1-3; D unclear. The CDR3 has 15 amino acids. Germline CDR1 SQVTM, CDR2 ANQGSEA. V lost 0 bases, J lost 4 bases, and 13 bases lay in between. The CDR3 DNA reads TGCAGCGTTGAAGAGATGGGCCTGAAGGGAAACACCATATATTTT. It codes for CSVEEMGLKGNTIYF.

The rearrangement joins TRBV7-2 to TRBJ2-4, with D possibly being TRBD2 (6 bases). The CDR3 loop spans 16 amino acids. V was clipped by 2 bases and J by 8 bases, with 19 bases between them. Germline CDR1 is SGHTA and CDR2 is FQGNSA. The DNA for the CDR3 is TGTGCCAGCAGCTTACTTCCTCGGGGGATAGGGGACATTCAGTACTTC. This translates into CASSLLPRGIGDIQYF.

This chain uses TRBV29-1 with TRBJ2-3, with D unresolved. CDR3 size: 11 residues. The V gene's germline CDR1 is SQVTM and CDR2 ANQGSEA. V was cut by 4 bases and J by 2 bases, with 4 bases left in between. As DNA, the CDR3 is TGCAGCGTTGGCGTCACAGATACGCAGTATTTT. This gives the protein CSVGVTDTQYF.